Sequencing of this T cell receptor (beta chain) was carried out in a study of T cell responses to AZD1222 COVID-19 vaccine. Germline CDR1 is SGDLS and CDR2 is YYNGEE. J gave up 9 bases and V 0 bases, and 16 bases lay outside the gene matches. This CDR3 is 18 amino acids long. The assay was immunoSEQ multiplex PCR, and TCRdb's table has in-frame clones only and misses some. The sample shows 90,000 to 130,000 clones, 80% to 90% of them seen only once. On this clone: What it recognizes is unknown.

Notes on the study in general: Unmutated variant regions reportedly attract nearly half of all spike-specific TCRs.

The sequenced sample was peripheral blood, obtained 28 days after the second AZD1222 dose. The sequence was collected from an adult who received the AZD1222 COVID-19 vaccine. V gene TRBV9 combines with J gene TRBJ2-1; 9 bases are a match to TRBD1. The CDR3 is CASSVERRGGTGLGEQFF. The DNA of the CDR3 is TGTGCCAGCAGCGTAGAGAGGAGAGGTGGGACAGGGTTGGGTGAGCAGTTCTTC.